This TCR beta chain appears in the sequencing data of a study of regulatory T cells in long-lasting Graves disease. Construction of the TCR beta libraries employed iRepertoire HTBI primers in conjunction with Arm-PCR of CDR3 regions. TCRdb analysed the multiplex PCR reads with MiXCR anew, one entry per CDR3 protein. The sample includes 350,000 to 450,000 distinct CDR3 sequences, 21% of them seen just once. Documented time point: persistent/refractory GD, antithyroid drugs over 5 years with positive TRAb. PBMC-derived RNA was used for the TCR library. The table lists this clonotype with a count of one. Its antigen is not identified. Whole-study findings and limits: Whereas new patients shared 800 to 1,000 public clonotypes, persistent patients shared more, at 2,500 to 3,500. Persistent disease samples used TRBV28, TRBJ1-2 and TRBJ2-5 preferentially.

The CDR3 runs 13 residues. V lost 5 bases to trimming and J lost 6 bases, with 11 bases between them. CDR1 and CDR2 from the germline V gene are MDHEN and SYDVKM. The origin of this receptor is a female donor with Graves disease. The rearrangement joins TRBV28 to TRBJ2-1; possible D gene TRBD2, 5 bases. The sequences come from peripheral blood mononuclear cells (PBMCs), collected when the disease was refractory, from a patient treated with antithyroid drugs. The CDR3, as DNA: TGTGCCAGCAGTCCCCTGGCGGGCAATGAGCAGTTCTTC. It is translated as CASSPLAGNEQFF.